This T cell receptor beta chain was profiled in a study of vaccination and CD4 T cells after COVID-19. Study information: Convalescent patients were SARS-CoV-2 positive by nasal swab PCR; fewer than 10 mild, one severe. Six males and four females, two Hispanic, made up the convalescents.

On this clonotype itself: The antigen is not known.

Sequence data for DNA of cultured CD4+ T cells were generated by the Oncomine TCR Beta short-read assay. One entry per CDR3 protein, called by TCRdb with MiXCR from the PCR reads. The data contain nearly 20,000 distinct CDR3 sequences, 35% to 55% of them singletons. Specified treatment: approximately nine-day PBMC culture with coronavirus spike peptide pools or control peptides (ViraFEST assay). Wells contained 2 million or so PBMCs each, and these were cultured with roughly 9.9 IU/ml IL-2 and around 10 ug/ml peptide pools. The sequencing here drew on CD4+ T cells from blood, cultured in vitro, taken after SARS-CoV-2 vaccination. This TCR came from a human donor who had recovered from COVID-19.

The CDR3 loop is CSARARLAGNTGELFF. CDR3 nucleotides: TGCAGTGCTAGAGCTCGACTAGCGGGGAACACCGGGGAGCTGTTTTTT. The chain recombines TRBV20-1 with TRBJ2-2; TRBD2 aligns across 10 bases. Germline V gene data show CDR1 as DFQATT and CDR2 as SNEGSKA (reference sequence). V was pared by 1 base and J by 1 base, with 3 bases of the junction left unmatched. The CDR3 runs 16 residues.